This TCR beta chain was identified during a study of shared clonotypes between healthy human individuals. In the case of this clone: Additional DNA sequences in this sample encode the identical CDR3.

Participating donors were healthy, HIV-negative adults free of recent acute infections or vaccinations. V lost 6 bases, J lost 2 bases, and 11 bases lay in between. CDR3 length equals 13 residues. In germline, CDR1 is MNHEY, CDR2 SMNVEV (reference sequence). Clones were read by immunoSEQ multiplex PCR, and TCRdb kept only the in-frame ones, dropping some. Altogether approximately 2.5 million clones are present, approximately 93% being singletons, with the ten largest covering 0.36%. Sequencing was done on a sample of naive CD4+ T cells from PBMCs. Subset noted: CD45RA+ positively selected. The receptor comes from a man between 18 and 29 years old in good health. Some clones in this sample may be carry-over from other donors' samples. The chain carries TRBV27 and TRBJ2-7, with D perhaps given as TRBD1 or TRBD2 (5 bases each). CDR3 region: CASSSSGPYEQYF. DNA of the CDR3: TGTGCCAGCAGCTCTTCGGGACCCTACGAGCAGTACTTC.